This T cell receptor (beta chain) was sequenced during a study of blood T cell repertoires in COVID-19. Residents of about two dozen US areas, aged roughly 18 to 89 years, made up the participants. Authors' data handling: Amplified reference gene primers provided the basis for estimating nucleated cell counts. Assay: immunoSEQ multiplex PCR; the TCRdb copy retains only in-frame clones and omits some. The V and J calls and the clone size are those of that table, but D and trimming were determined from the DNA. The repertoire holds roughly 400,000 clones, with less than 95% as singletons. The CDR3 runs 15 residues. J lost 2 bases, V lost 3 bases, and 6 bases had no gene match.

The receptor comes from a man younger than 30 who had recovered from COVID-19. The chain combines TRBV23-1 with TRBJ1-1; TRBD1 agrees at 7 bases. TRBV23-1 is designated an ORF whose function remains uncertain. Material: PBMCs or T cells enriched from blood (not recorded which). CDR3 loop: CASSQGQIPNTEAFF. The CDR3 DNA reads as TGCGCCAGCAGTCAGGGACAGATACCTAACACTGAAGCTTTCTTT.